This T cell receptor (beta chain) was found in a study of cytomegalovirus exposure and HLA in healthy donors. Whole-study context: The 130 or so validation repertoires and the approximately 700 first-cohort repertoires shared a platform, a later analysis reported.

Trimming shortened V by 8 bases and J by 3 bases, and 11 bases separated the two germline ends. This CDR3 region has 12 residues. Germline loops: CDR1 MNHEY, CDR2 SVGAGI. Assay used: immunoSEQ multiplex PCR; TCRdb lists only in-frame clones, some missing. Among 140,000 to 150,000 clones listed, over 90% were seen once. Details on this clone: The antigen is undetermined.

Whole-study findings and limits: Accounts indicate the classifier identified cytomegalovirus status with strong specificity and sensitivity. The study recorded about 150 TCR beta chains that were cytomegalovirus-associated.

Sequences were obtained from PBMCs. This TCR was recovered from a man younger than 35 in good health and CMV-seropositive. The chain combines TRBV6-5 with TRBJ2-7; D is possibly TRBD2 (6 bases). The CDR3 region has the DNA TGTGCCAGCGGGAGGACCAGCTACGAGCAGTACTTC. Translation: CASGRTSYEQYF.